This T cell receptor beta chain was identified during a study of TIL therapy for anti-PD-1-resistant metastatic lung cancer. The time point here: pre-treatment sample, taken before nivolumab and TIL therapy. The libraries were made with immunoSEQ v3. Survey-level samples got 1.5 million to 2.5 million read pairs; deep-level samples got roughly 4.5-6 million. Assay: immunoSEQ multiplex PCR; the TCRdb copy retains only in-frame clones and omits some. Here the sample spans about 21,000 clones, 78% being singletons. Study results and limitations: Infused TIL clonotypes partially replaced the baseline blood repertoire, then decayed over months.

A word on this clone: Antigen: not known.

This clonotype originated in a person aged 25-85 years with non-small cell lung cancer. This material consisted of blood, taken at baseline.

CDR3 in amino acids: CASSPPGTGGLRDTQYF. Here the CDR3 DNA reads TGTGCCAGCTCACCACCTGGGACAGGGGGCTTAAGAGATACGCAGTATTTT. This chain connects TRBV18 to TRBJ2-3; 12 bases map to TRBD1. Trimming removed 0 bases from V and 5 bases from J; junction bases left unmatched: 6. The CDR3 loop spans 17 amino acids. CDR1 and CDR2 from the germline V gene are KGHSH and LQKENI.